This T cell receptor (beta chain) was profiled in a study of spatial heterogeneity in lung cancer. Study summary: The library had UMIs, and each TCR and UMI pair averaged more than ten raw reads. Study-level findings and limits: Counts that tracked tumor mutation counts were those of expanded intratumoral alpha and beta TCRs. Tumor T cells had an estimated coverage that came to around 7% for alpha chains and about 13% for beta chains.

Via MiXCR, TCRdb re-called the 5' RACE reads, giving one row per CDR3 protein. This repertoire shows about 100,000 distinct CDR3 sequences, around 4.3% found once; its top ten account for approximately 22%. This clonotype was found many times. The antigen is undetermined. Time point reported: sample taken at primary tumor resection. V was pared by 2 bases and J by 6 bases, with 10 bases between. The germline V gene has CDR1 SGHVS and CDR2 FNYEAQ. CDR3 size: 14 residues. Sequenced here: lung tumor tissue, sampled at surgery. The receptor was isolated from a male donor with early-stage non-small cell lung cancer. The gene calls are TRBV7-6 and TRBJ2-2, with a possible D match to TRBD1 (6 bases). Written as DNA, the CDR3 is TGTGCCAGCAGCTTAATCAGGGGTTCCGGGGAGCTGTTTTTT. This codes for CASSLIRGSGELFF.